The 25 T cell receptor beta chains below all came from one sample that was sequenced in a study of read filtering for tumor transcriptome and immune sequencing. Molecular barcoded adaptors covering alpha/delta and beta/gamma chains were used on roughly 400 ng RNA. TCRdb reanalysed the reads using MiXCR and keeps one entry per CDR3 protein. The table shows approximately 150,000 distinct CDR3 sequences, with less than 15% occurring only once. The sample was a population of CD138-negative cells sorted from bone marrow. Source of these receptors: a donor aged 40 or over with multiple myeloma.

The rearrangement links TRBV6-2 or TRBV6-3 to TRBJ2-4; 7 bases map to TRBD1. Germline V gives CDR1 MNHEY, CDR2 SVGEGT. V trimming: 5 bases; J trimming: 14 bases; junction bases outside the gene matches: 6. This CDR3 is 11 amino acids long. This CDR3 reads CASSKAGQEYF. Written as DNA, the CDR3 is TGTGCCAGCAGTAAGGCCGGACAGGAGTACTTC.

The sample holds many counts of this clonotype. The chain is built from TRBV10-3 and TRBJ2-2; D gene unclear. The ends were cut back, 0 bases at V and 1 base at J, with 6 bases in the middle. CDR1 is ENHRY, CDR2 SYGVKD, per germline. The CDR3 has 15 residues. This CDR3 reads CAISESERNTGELFF. CDR3 bases: TGTGCCATCAGTGAGTCGGAGAGGAACACCGGGGAGCTGTTTTTT.

This clonotype has just one count. The chain carries TRBV19 and TRBJ2-1, with D unclear. The V end was cut by 1 base, the J end by 7 bases, with 14 bases between. Germline V gives CDR1 LNHDA, CDR2 SQIVND (reference sequence). CDR3 length equals 15 residues. The CDR3 sequence: CASSIGSQTPNEQFF. The CDR3 coding sequence is TGTGCCAGTAGTATAGGAAGTCAGACGCCTAATGAGCAGTTCTTC. Full variable domain (missing parts from reference TRBV19 and TRBJ2-1): DGGITQSPKYLFRKEGQNVTLSCEQNLNHDAMYWYRQDPGQGLRLIYYSQIVNDFQKGDIAEGYSVSREKKESFPLTVTSAQKNPTAFYLCASSIGSQTPNEQFFGPGTRLTVL.

This clonotype was seen at least ten times. The rearrangement joins TRBV30 to TRBJ2-7, with TRBD2 matching 7 bases. This CDR3 is built from 15 residues. In germline, CDR1 is GTSNPN, CDR2 SVGIG (reference sequence). The trim removed 1 base at V and 0 bases at J, leaving 6 bases unmatched. This chain's CDR3 is CAWSGDSGRSYEQYF. CDR3 DNA sequence: TGTGCCTGGAGTGGGGATAGCGGGCGCTCCTACGAGCAGTACTTC.

The rearrangement uses TRBV5-1 and TRBJ2-5; 12 bases agree with TRBD2. V gave up 3 bases and J gave up 4 bases; unmatched junction bases: 7. The germline V gene encodes CDR1 SGHRS and CDR2 YFSETQ. The CDR3 is 16 amino acids. The CDR3 coding sequence is TGCGCCAGCAGCTCATCGACTAGCGGGAGAAGAGAGACCCAGTACTTC. Protein product: CASSSSTSGRRETQYF.

This chain connects TRBV6-5 to TRBJ1-1; no definite D call. The CDR3 totals 15 residues. Per the germline V gene, CDR1 is MNHEY and CDR2 is SVGAGI. Trimming took off 1 base at V and 0 bases at J, with 9 bases between the two ends. The CDR3 region has the DNA TGTGCCAGCAGTTACTTTTCGGGGTTGAACACTGAAGCTTTCTTT. Its translation is CASSYFSGLNTEAFF.

In this sample, this clonotype turned up many times. The chain links TRBV27 to TRBJ1-1; no firm D call. V was trimmed by 5 bases and J by 1 base, leaving 11 bases between them. Germline CDR1 and CDR2: MNHEY and SMNVEV (reference sequence). This CDR3 contains 14 residues. The CDR3 DNA sequence: TGTGCCAGCAGTGCCCCCGGGAGGAACACTGAAGCTTTCTTT. It codes for CASSAPGRNTEAFF.

This clonotype is medium-sized by share. The chain employs TRBV7-3 and TRBJ2-1; 7 nucleotides agree with TRBD1. The CDR3 totals 12 residues. Germline V gene data show CDR1 as SGHTA and CDR2 as FQGTGA. V lost 4 bases and J lost 15; bases outside the gene matches: 9. CDR3 bases: TGTGCCAGCAGCTCCGACAGGGAGAATCGGTTCTTC. Translated: CASSSDRENRFF. The full variable domain, rest sourced from reference TRBV7-3 and TRBJ2-1, is GAGVSQTPSNKVTEKGKYVELRCDPISGHTALYWYRQSLGQGPEFLIYFQGTGAADDSGLPNDRFFAVRPEGSVSTLKIQRTERGDSAVYLCASSSDRENRFFGPGTRLTVL.

This clonotype was detected many times. The rearrangement links TRBV6-1 to TRBJ2-7; D might be TRBD2 (6 bases). The germline CDR1 and CDR2 sequences are MNHNS and SASEGT. This CDR3 has 16 residues. V was shortened by 4 bases and J by 0 bases, with 16 bases between the two germline ends. The DNA for the CDR3 is TGTGCCAGCAGTGCCCTACTAGCCTTAAGCTCCTACGAGCAGTACTTC. It codes for CASSALLALSSYEQYF.

This clonotype appeared many times. The V and J genes are TRBV10-3 and TRBJ2-5; D remains unclear. This CDR3 is built from 15 residues. The germline CDR1 and CDR2 sequences are ENHRY and SYGVKD. V lost 0 bases to trimming and J lost 1 base, with 9 bases between them. Here the CDR3 reads CAISESTAFQETQYF. CDR3 coding DNA: TGTGCCATCAGTGAGTCGACGGCGTTCCAAGAGACCCAGTACTTC.

This clonotype was observed a few times. This chain links TRBV19 with TRBJ2-5; 13 nucleotides align to TRBD2. This CDR3 spans 15 amino acids. Germline lookup yields CDR1 LNHDA and CDR2 SQIVND (reference sequence). J lost 0 bases, V lost 6 bases, and 1 base had no gene match. The CDR3 DNA is TGTGCCAGTAGAGGGACTAGCGGGAACCAAGAGACCCAGTACTTC. Translation: CASRGTSGNQETQYF.

Of note for this clonotype: Being one base from a much bigger clone, this may be a read error. The CDR3 end shows no conserved phenylalanine or tryptophan, and so a read error is likely. This rearrangement joins TRBV7-3 to TRBJ2-2; weak D call: TRBD2 (6 bases). The V and J ends lost 1 base and 6 bases respectively, with 15 bases between them. The CDR3 spans 16 residues. CDR1 is SGHTA, CDR2 FQGTGA, per germline. The CDR3 DNA sequence: TGTGCCAGCAGCTTAAGGGGGGACCAGACCGCCGGGGAGCTGTTTTCT. Its translation is CASSLRGDQTAGELFS.

This clonotype was seen at least ten times. This chain connects TRBV6-2 or TRBV6-3 to TRBJ2-1; 10 nucleotides align to TRBD2. In germline, CDR1 is MNHEY, CDR2 SVGEGT. V shed 6 bases, J shed 7 bases, and the junction held 12 bases outside the gene matches. CDR3 size: 16 residues. CDR3 DNA sequence: TGTGCCAGCAGCCCCCCCCGGCTAGCGGGAGCTAATGAGCAGTTCTTC. It translates to CASSPPRLAGANEQFF.

This clonotype showed up many times. The chain is built from TRBV20-1 and TRBJ2-5, with TRBD1 matching 7 bases. The CDR3 extends over 13 amino acids. Germline CDR1 reads DFQATT; CDR2 reads SNEGSKA (reference sequence). The chain's CDR3 is CSPEVRGIETQYF. CDR3 DNA sequence: TGCAGCCCCGAAGTCAGGGGGATAGAGACCCAGTACTTC.

This clonotype occurred a few times. The chain uses TRBV10-2 and TRBJ2-7, with 14 bases matching TRBD2. Trimming removed 6 bases from V and 5 bases from J; junction bases left unmatched: 12. The CDR3 sequence is 17 residues long. Germline values: CDR1 WSHSY, CDR2 SAAADI. For the CDR3, the DNA is TGCGCCAGCAGGGAACCCGGGACTAGCGGGAGAGCCAACGAGCAGTACTTC. Its protein is CASREPGTSGRANEQYF.

Ten or more counts support this clonotype. The chain employs TRBV4-1 and TRBJ2-1; maybe TRBD1 (5 bases). The V end was cut by 0 bases, the J end by 4 bases, with 10 bases between. This CDR3 has 15 amino acids. Germline CDR1 and CDR2: MGHRA and YSYEKL. The CDR3 DNA follows: TGCGCCAGCAGCCAAGACCAGGACAATTACAATGAGCAGTTCTTC. As protein: CASSQDQDNYNEQFF.

This clonotype showed up many times. This chain connects TRBV11-3 to TRBJ2-5; TRBD2 might be the D (5 bases). CDR1 SGHNT and CDR2 YENEEA come from the germline V gene. This CDR3 spans 14 amino acids. The V and J ends lost 4 bases and 2 bases respectively, with 11 bases between them. CDR3 in DNA: TGTGCCAGCAGCTCCTGGGAGCGGCAAGAGACCCAGTACTTC. Translated: CASSSWERQETQYF.

Ten or more counts support this clonotype. The V gene is TRBV7-2, the J gene TRBJ2-3; D uncertain. Germline V CDR1 and CDR2: SGHTA, FQGNSA. CDR3 length: 12 amino acids. Deletions cut 5 bases from V and 6 bases from J, with 9 bases between. Here the CDR3 reads CASSAQEDTQYF. In DNA, the CDR3 is TGTGCCAGCAGCGCTCAGGAGGATACGCAGTATTTT.

The chain joins TRBV6-2 or TRBV6-3 to TRBJ1-6; D is perhaps TRBD1 (5 bases). V gave up 8 bases and J gave up 7 bases, with 21 bases separating them. This CDR3 comprises 16 residues. Germline V gene lookup returns CDR1 MNHEY and CDR2 SVGEGT. For the CDR3, the DNA is TGTGCCAGCGGACGCAAGACAGCACTCGACAATTCACCCCTCCACTTT. Translation gives CASGRKTALDNSPLHF.

The table lists this clonotype with many counts. The V call is TRBV19, the J call TRBJ1-5, with D uncertain. This CDR3 spans 14 amino acids. CDR1 LNHDA and CDR2 SQIVND come from the germline V gene (reference sequence). Trimming took 3 bases from V and 3 from J, leaving 9 bases between them. The CDR3 loop is CASSILGYNQPQHF. The CDR3 DNA reads TGTGCCAGTAGTATTCTGGGGTACAATCAGCCCCAGCATTTT. The full variable domain, its missing parts supplied by reference TRBV19 and TRBJ1-5, is DGGITQSPKYLFRKEGQNVTLSCEQNLNHDAMYWYRQDPGQGLRLIYYSQIVNDFQKGDIAEGYSVSREKKESFPLTVTSAQKNPTAFYLCASSILGYNQPQHFGDGTRLSIL.

There are many counts of this clonotype. The chain combines TRBV7-2 with TRBJ2-3, with D hard to call. Trimming left V 5 bases short and J 5 bases short, with 17 bases between. The CDR3 loop spans 15 amino acids. The V gene's germline CDR1 is SGHTA and CDR2 FQGNSA. Here the CDR3 reads CASSPHTDPRDTQYF. DNA of the CDR3: TGTGCCAGCAGCCCACACACGGACCCCAGAGATACGCAGTATTTT.

This clonotype was recorded a few times. This chain joins TRBV7-9 and TRBJ2-5; TRBD2 agrees at 10 bases. In germline, CDR1 is SEHNR, CDR2 FQNEAQ (reference sequence). V shed 5 bases, J shed 5 bases, and the junction held 8 bases outside the gene matches. This CDR3 is built from 15 residues. The CDR3 DNA sequence: TGTGCCAGCAGCCCCGGACTAGCGGCAGGGGAGACCCAGTACTTC. Translating gives CASSPGLAAGETQYF. The full variable domain, completed using reference TRBV7-9 and TRBJ2-5, is DTGVSQNPRHKITKRGQNVTFRCDPISEHNRLYWYRQTLGQGPEFLTYFQNEAQLEKSRLLSDRFSAERPKGSFSTLEIQRTEQGDSAMYLCASSPGLAAGETQYFGPGTRLLVL.

This clonotype was counted at least ten times. The chain recombines TRBV19 with TRBJ2-1; 8 bases align to TRBD2. From germline, CDR1 is LNHDA and CDR2 SQIVND (reference sequence). The length of the CDR3 is 15 residues. Trimming cost V 6 bases and J 0 bases; bases outside gene matches: 4. The CDR3 sequence: CASRTSGGSYNEQFF. DNA for the CDR3: TGTGCCAGTAGAACAAGCGGGGGCTCCTACAATGAGCAGTTCTTC.

The chain couples TRBV20-1 to TRBJ2-2; D unresolved. This CDR3 has 13 amino acids. Per the germline V gene, CDR1 is DFQATT and CDR2 is SNEGSKA (reference sequence). The V end was cut by 0 bases, the J end by 6 bases, with 8 bases between. CDR3 bases: TGCAGTGCTAGAGATAGTGCGTCCGGGGAGCTGTTTTTT. Protein: CSARDSASGELFF.

This clonotype was seen ten or more times. The chain joins TRBV27 to TRBJ1-3, with D perhaps matching TRBD1 (5 bases). This CDR3 has 15 residues. CDR1 is MNHEY and CDR2 is SMNVEV in the germline V gene (reference sequence). Trimming left V 4 bases short and J 0 bases short, with 10 bases between. The CDR3 loop is CASSSGRSSGNTIYF. CDR3 nucleotides: TGTGCCAGCAGTTCGGGACGCTCCTCTGGAAACACCATATATTTT.